The subject of this entry is one T cell receptor beta chain. Its antigen remains unknown. These data are taken from a study of T cell repertoires in cytomegalovirus infection. V was trimmed by 0 bases and J by 7 bases, leaving 13 bases between them. The CDR3 loop spans 15 amino acids. CDR1 is MNHEY and CDR2 is SMNVEV in the germline V gene (reference sequence). Overall study findings and caveats: Identification of carriers of CMV plus the relevant HLA was performed using cumulative public TCR beta family frequency. HLA-C-restricted CMV clonotypes gave the most frequent clonotype in two of eight donors.

TCRdb recomputed calls from the reads with MiXCR, one row per CDR3 protein. The table records approximately 1,000,000 distinct CDR3 sequences, around a third of them present only once. The sample here was cultured CD8+ T cells from PBMCs, taken from culture after CMV antigen stimulation. The V call is TRBV27, the J call TRBJ1-5; D might be TRBD1 (6 bases). The receptor was derived from a human donor in good health (CMV status not recorded). Some clones in this sample may be carry-over from other donors' samples. The CDR3 is CASSLSAGAAQPQHF. The CDR3 nucleotides are TGTGCCAGCAGTTTATCCGCAGGGGCCGCGCAGCCCCAGCATTTT.